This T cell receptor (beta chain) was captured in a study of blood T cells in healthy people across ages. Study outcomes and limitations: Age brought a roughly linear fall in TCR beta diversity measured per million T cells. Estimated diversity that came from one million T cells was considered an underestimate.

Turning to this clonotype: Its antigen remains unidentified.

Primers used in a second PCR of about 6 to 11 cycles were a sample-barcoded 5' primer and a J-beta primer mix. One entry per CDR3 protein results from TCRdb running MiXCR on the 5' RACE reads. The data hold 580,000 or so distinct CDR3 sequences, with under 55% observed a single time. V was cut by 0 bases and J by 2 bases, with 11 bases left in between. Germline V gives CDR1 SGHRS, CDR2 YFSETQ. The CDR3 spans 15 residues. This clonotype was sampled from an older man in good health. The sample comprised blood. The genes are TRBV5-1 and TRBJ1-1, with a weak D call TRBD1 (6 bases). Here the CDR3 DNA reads TGCGCCAGCAGCTTGGAGGCAGGGGTAAACACTGAAGCTTTCTTT. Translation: CASSLEAGVNTEAFF. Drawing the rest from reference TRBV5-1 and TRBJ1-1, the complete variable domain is KAGVTQTPRYLIKTRGQQVTLSCSPISGHRSVSWYQQTPGQGLQFLFEYFSETQRNKGNFPGRFSGRQFSNSRSEMNVSTLELGDSALYLCASSLEAGVNTEAFFGQGTRLTVV.